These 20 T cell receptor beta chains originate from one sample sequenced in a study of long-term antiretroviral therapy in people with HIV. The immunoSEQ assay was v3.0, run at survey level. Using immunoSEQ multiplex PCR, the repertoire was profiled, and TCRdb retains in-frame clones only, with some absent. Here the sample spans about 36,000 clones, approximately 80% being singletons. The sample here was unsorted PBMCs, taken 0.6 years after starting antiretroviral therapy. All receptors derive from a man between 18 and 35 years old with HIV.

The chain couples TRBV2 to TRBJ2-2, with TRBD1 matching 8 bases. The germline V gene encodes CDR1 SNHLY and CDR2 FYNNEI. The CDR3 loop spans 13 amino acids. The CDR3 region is CASRDRGGGELFF. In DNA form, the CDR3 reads TGTGCTTCCCGCGACAGGGGTGGCGGGGAGCTGTTTTTT.

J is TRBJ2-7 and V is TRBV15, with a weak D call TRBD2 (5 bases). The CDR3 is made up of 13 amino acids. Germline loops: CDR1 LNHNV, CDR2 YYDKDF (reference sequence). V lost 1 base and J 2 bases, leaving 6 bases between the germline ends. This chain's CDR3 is CATSRVGAYEQYF. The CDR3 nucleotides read TGTGCCACCAGCAGAGTCGGGGCCTACGAGCAGTACTTC.

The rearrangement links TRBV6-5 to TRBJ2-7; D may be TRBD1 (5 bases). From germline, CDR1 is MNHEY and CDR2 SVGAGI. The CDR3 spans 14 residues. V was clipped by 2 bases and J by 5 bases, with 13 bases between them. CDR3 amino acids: CASSYTHLGDEQYF. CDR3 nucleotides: TGTGCCAGCAGTTACACTCACCTAGGGGACGAGCAGTACTTC.

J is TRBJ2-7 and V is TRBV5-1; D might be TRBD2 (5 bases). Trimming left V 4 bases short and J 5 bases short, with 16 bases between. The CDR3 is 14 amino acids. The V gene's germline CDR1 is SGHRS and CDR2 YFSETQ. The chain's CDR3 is CASSLGSLVDEQYF. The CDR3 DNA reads TGCGCCAGCAGCCTCGGTTCACTAGTGGACGAGCAGTACTTC.

The CDR3 DNA follows: TGTGCCAGCAGCTTCAACTTCCAAGAGACCCAGTACTTC. As protein: CASSFNFQETQYF. V gene TRBV7-6 combines with J gene TRBJ2-5; D gene unclear. Germline loops: CDR1 SGHVS, CDR2 FNYEAQ. CDR3 length: 13 residues. V shed 3 bases and J shed 1 base, with 6 bases lying between them.

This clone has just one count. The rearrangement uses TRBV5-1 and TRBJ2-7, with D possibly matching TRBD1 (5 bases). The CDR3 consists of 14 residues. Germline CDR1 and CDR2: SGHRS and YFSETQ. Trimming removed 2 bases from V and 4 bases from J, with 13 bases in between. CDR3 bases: TGCGCCAGCAGCTTCTCACAGGCCCAATACGAGCAGTACTTC. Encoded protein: CASSFSQAQYEQYF. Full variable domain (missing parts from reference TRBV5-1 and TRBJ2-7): KAGVTQTPRYLIKTRGQQVTLSCSPISGHRSVSWYQQTPGQGLQFLFEYFSETQRNKGNFPGRFSGRQFSNSRSEMNVSTLELGDSALYLCASSFSQAQYEQYFGPGTRLTVT.

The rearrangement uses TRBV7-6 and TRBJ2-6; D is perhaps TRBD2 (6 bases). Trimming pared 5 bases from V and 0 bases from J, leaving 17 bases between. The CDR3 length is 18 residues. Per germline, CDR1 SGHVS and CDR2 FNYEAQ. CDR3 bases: TGTGCCAGCAGCCCAGGACCCTTGACTAGCTCTGGGGCCAACGTCCTGACTTTC. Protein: CASSPGPLTSSGANVLTF.

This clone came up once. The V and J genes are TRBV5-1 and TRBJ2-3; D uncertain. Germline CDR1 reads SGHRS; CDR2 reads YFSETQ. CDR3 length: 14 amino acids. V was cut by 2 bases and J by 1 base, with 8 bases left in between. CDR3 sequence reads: CASSFSHRTDTQYF. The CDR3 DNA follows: TGCGCCAGCAGCTTTTCTCATCGCACAGATACGCAGTATTTT.

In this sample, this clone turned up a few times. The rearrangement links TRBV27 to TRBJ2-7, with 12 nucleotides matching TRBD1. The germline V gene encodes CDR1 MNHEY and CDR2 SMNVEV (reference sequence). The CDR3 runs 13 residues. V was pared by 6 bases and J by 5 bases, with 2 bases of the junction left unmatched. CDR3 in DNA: TGTGCCAGCAGCCGGGACAGGGGGCACGAGCAGTACTTC. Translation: CASSRDRGHEQYF.

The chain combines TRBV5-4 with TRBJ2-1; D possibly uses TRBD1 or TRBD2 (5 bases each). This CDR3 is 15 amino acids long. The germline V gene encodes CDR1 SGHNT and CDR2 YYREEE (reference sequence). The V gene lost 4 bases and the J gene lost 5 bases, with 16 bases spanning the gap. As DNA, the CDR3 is TGTGCCAGCAGCGCGCCCCAGGGACGGAACAATGAGCAGTTCTTC. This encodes CASSAPQGRNNEQFF.

CDR3 protein: CASRGTARGELFF. CDR3 DNA: TGTGCCAGCAGAGGGACGGCGAGAGGGGAGCTGTTTTTT. This chain connects TRBV6-1 to TRBJ2-2, with D tentatively TRBD1 or TRBD2 (5 bases each). This CDR3 is 13 amino acids long. The germline V gene has CDR1 MNHNS and CDR2 SASEGT. V lost 6 bases and J lost 8, with 13 bases in between.

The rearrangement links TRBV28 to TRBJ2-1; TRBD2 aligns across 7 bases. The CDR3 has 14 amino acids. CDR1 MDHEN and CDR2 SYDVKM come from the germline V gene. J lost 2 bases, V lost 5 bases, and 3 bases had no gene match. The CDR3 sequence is CASSAGTTYNEQFF. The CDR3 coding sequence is TGTGCCAGCAGTGCTGGGACTACCTACAATGAGCAGTTCTTC.

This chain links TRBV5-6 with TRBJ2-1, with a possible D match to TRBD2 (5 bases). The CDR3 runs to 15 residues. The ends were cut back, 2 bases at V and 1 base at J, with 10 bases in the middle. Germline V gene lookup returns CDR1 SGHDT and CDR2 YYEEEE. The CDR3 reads CASSLRGPSYNEQFF. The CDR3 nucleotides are TGTGCCAGCAGCTTAAGAGGGCCATCCTACAATGAGCAGTTCTTC. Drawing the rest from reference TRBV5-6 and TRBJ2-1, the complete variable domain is DAGVTQSPTHLIKTRGQQVTLRCSPKSGHDTVSWYQQALGQGPQFIFQYYEEEERQRGNFPDRFSGHQFPNYSSELNVNALLLGDSALYLCASSLRGPSYNEQFFGPGTRLTVL.

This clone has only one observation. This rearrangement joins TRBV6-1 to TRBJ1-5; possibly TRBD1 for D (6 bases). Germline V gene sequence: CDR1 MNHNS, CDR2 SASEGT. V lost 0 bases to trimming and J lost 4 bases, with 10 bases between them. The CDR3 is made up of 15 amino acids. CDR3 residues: CASSEAGGANQPQHF. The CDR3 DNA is TGTGCCAGCAGTGAAGCAGGGGGGGCTAATCAGCCCCAGCATTTT.

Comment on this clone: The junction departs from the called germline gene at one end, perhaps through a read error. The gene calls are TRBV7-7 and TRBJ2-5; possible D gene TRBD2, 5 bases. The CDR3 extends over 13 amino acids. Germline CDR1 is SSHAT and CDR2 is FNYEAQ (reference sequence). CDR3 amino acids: CASSQTSWETQYF. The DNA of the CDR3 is TGTGCTAGCAGCCAAACTAGTTGGGAGACCCAGTACTTC.

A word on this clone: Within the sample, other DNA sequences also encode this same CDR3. The CDR3 region is CASSLGTHEQYF. The CDR3 DNA sequence: TGTGCCAGCAGCCTCGGTACCCACGAGCAGTACTTC. This chain joins TRBV5-6 and TRBJ2-7; D call uncertain. This CDR3 has 12 residues. The germline V gene encodes CDR1 SGHDT and CDR2 YYEEEE. The V gene lost 4 bases and the J gene lost 5 bases, with 10 bases spanning the gap.

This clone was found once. DNA of the CDR3: TGTGCCAGCAGTTTATCCGACTCCTACGAGCAGTACTTC. Its translation: CASSLSDSYEQYF. The chain employs TRBV27 and TRBJ2-7; no definite D call. V lost 0 bases and J lost 0, with 3 bases in between. The CDR3 contains 13 residues. Germline CDR1 MNHEY, CDR2 SMNVEV (reference sequence).

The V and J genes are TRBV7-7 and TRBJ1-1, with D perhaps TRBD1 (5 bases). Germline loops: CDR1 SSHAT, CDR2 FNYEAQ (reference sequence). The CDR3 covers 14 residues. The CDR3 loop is CASKRPGQNTEAFF. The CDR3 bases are TGTGCTAGTAAACGGCCAGGGCAAAACACTGAAGCTTTCTTT. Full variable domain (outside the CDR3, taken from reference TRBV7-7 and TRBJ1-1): GAGVSQSPRYKVTKRGQDVTLRCDPISSHATLYWYQQALGQGPEFLTYFNYEAQPDKSGLPSDRFSAERPEGSISTLTIQRTEQRDSAMYRCASKRPGQNTEAFFGQGTRLTVV.

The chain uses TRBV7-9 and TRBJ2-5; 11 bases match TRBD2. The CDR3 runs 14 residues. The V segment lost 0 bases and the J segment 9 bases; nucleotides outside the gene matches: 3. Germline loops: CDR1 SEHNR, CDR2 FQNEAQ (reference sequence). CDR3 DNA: TGTGCCAGCAGCTTAGCGCCTAGCGGGAGGCCCCAGTACTTC. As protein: CASSLAPSGRPQYF. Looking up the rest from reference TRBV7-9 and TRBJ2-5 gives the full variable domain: DTGVSQNPRHKITKRGQNVTFRCDPISEHNRLYWYRQTLGQGPEFLTYFQNEAQLEKSRLLSDRFSAERPKGSFSTLEIQRTEQGDSAMYLCASSLAPSGRPQYFGPGTRLLVL.

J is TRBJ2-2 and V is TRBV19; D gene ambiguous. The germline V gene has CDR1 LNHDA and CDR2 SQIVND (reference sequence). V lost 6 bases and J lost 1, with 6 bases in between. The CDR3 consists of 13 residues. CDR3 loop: CASSGRNTGELFF. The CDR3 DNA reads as TGTGCCAGTAGCGGACGGAACACCGGGGAGCTGTTTTTT.